This paragraph reports one T cell receptor beta chain. Its antigen remains unknown. This record comes from a study of vaccination effects on CD4 cells after COVID-19. Study-wide points: Only a few convalescent patients and no early post-infection timepoints featured in the study. Vaccine- and infection-induced clones showed marked clonal contraction late following vaccination.

Libraries were prepared by immunoSEQ multiplex PCR; TCRdb keeps only in-frame clonotypes and omits some of them. Of tens of thousands of clones listed, about 80% are singletons. The culture ran for nine to eleven days, and then CD4+ T cells were isolated. PCR confirmed that the person was infected with SARS-CoV-2 between March and December 2020. This material consisted of CD4+ T cells from PBMCs cultured without peptide, taken before COVID-19 vaccination. The sequence derives from a human donor who had a prior SARS-CoV-2 infection.

The DNA for the CDR3 is TGCGCCAGCAGCTTAGGGCTAGCGCCCAATGAGCAGTTCTTC. Its translation: CASSLGLAPNEQFF. V is TRBV5-1 and J is TRBJ2-1, with D tentatively TRBD2 (6 bases). Germline V gene lookup returns CDR1 SGHRS and CDR2 YFSETQ. CDR3 length equals 14 residues. With 2 bases removed from V and 6 bases from J, the gap between germline ends came to 12 bases.